Listed below are T cell receptor beta chains from one sample, sequenced in a study of blood T cell repertoires in COVID-19. Some clones are missing from TCRdb's copy, which holds only in-frame ones; the method was immunoSEQ multiplex PCR. This sample has a few hundred thousand clones, with about 87% found just once. The source material was peripheral blood. The receptors here all came from a woman in her forties or fifties who had recovered from COVID-19. Both conserved end residues are part of each CDR3. Fields, in order: clone size, V gene, J gene, D gene, CDR3 protein, CDR3 DNA. The D gene is left open where the match is weak. Size values are once, few and many counts, or a class for expanded clones, and some rows have none.

abundance: -
v_gene: TRBV10-3
j_gene: TRBJ2-2
d_gene: -
CDR3aa: CAISESWQGNTGELFF
CDR3nt: TGTGCCATCAGTGAGTCGTGGCAGGGGAACACCGGGGAGCTGTTTTTT

abundance: -
v_gene: TRBV30
j_gene: TRBJ2-5
d_gene: -
CDR3aa: CAWSVQWGRFQETQYF
CDR3nt: TGTGCCTGGAGTGTACAGTGGGGCCGGTTCCAAGAGACCCAGTACTTC

abundance: -
v_gene: TRBV25-1
j_gene: TRBJ2-7
d_gene: -
CDR3aa: CASISHRGEQYF
CDR3nt: TGTGCCAGTATATCTCATAGAGGCGAGCAGTACTTC

abundance: -
v_gene: TRBV7-2
j_gene: TRBJ2-7
d_gene: -
CDR3aa: CASSLAGLEGEQYF
CDR3nt: TGTGCCAGCAGCTTAGCCGGGTTGGAGGGCGAGCAGTACTTC

abundance: -
v_gene: TRBV28
j_gene: TRBJ2-5
d_gene: -
CDR3aa: CASRKTSQETQYF
CDR3nt: TGTGCCAGCAGGAAAACTAGCCAAGAGACCCAGTACTTC

abundance: few
v_gene: TRBV3-1/TRBV3-2
j_gene: TRBJ1-5
d_gene: -
CDR3aa: CASSQGQGNQPQHF
CDR3nt: TGTGCCAGCAGCCAAGGACAGGGCAATCAGCCCCAGCATTTT

abundance: once
v_gene: TRBV5-1
j_gene: TRBJ2-1
d_gene: TRBD2
CDR3aa: CASSLRLAEYNEQFF
CDR3nt: TGCGCCAGCAGCTTGAGACTAGCGGAATACAATGAGCAGTTCTTC

abundance: -
v_gene: TRBV29-1
j_gene: TRBJ1-2
d_gene: TRBD1
CDR3aa: CSVQGTGGIYGYTF
CDR3nt: TGCAGCGTACAAGGGACAGGGGGTATCTATGGCTACACCTTC

abundance: -
v_gene: TRBV2
j_gene: TRBJ1-3
d_gene: -
CDR3aa: CASVGVENTIYF
CDR3nt: TGTGCCAGCGTGGGAGTTGAAAACACCATATATTTT

abundance: -
v_gene: TRBV21-1
j_gene: TRBJ1-2
d_gene: -
CDR3aa: CASSRDRINYGYTF
CDR3nt: TGTGCCAGCAGTCGGGACAGAATAAACTATGGCTACACCTTC

abundance: -
v_gene: TRBV7-2
j_gene: TRBJ1-1
d_gene: -
CDR3aa: CASSPDSNTEAFF
CDR3nt: TGTGCCAGCAGTCCCGACAGCAACACTGAAGCTTTCTTT

abundance: -
v_gene: TRBV5-1
j_gene: TRBJ2-2
d_gene: -
CDR3aa: CASSSPGLGELFF
CDR3nt: TGCGCCAGCAGCTCACCAGGGCTCGGGGAGCTGTTTTTT

abundance: -
v_gene: TRBV20-1
j_gene: TRBJ2-5
d_gene: TRBD1
CDR3aa: CSASGQGFGETQYF
CDR3nt: TGCAGTGCTAGTGGACAGGGATTTGGCGAGACCCAGTACTTC

abundance: -
v_gene: TRBV10-1
j_gene: TRBJ2-1
d_gene: TRBD2
CDR3aa: CASSEIAGEQFF
CDR3nt: TGCGCCAGCAGTGAAATAGCGGGGGAGCAGTTCTTC

abundance: once
v_gene: TRBV10-3
j_gene: TRBJ2-1
d_gene: -
CDR3aa: CAISVGGNSYNEQFF
CDR3nt: TGTGCCATCAGTGTCGGCGGTAACTCCTACAATGAGCAGTTCTTC

abundance: -
v_gene: TRBV12-3/TRBV12-4
j_gene: TRBJ1-2
d_gene: TRBD1
CDR3aa: CASSSDRAGYTF
CDR3nt: TGTGCCAGCAGCTCGGACAGGGCTGGCTACACCTTC

abundance: once
v_gene: TRBV15
j_gene: TRBJ2-1
d_gene: -
CDR3aa: CATSYVPSLHEQFF
CDR3nt: TGTGCCACCAGCTATGTCCCGTCCCTCCATGAGCAGTTCTTC

abundance: -
v_gene: TRBV5-1
j_gene: TRBJ2-5
d_gene: TRBD2
CDR3aa: CASSLGASGIGGETQYF
CDR3nt: TGCGCCAGCAGCTTGGGAGCTAGCGGGATTGGAGGAGAGACCCAGTACTTC

abundance: -
v_gene: TRBV24-1
j_gene: TRBJ1-3
d_gene: -
CDR3aa: CATSDARSSGNTIYF
CDR3nt: TGTGCCACCAGTGACGCGAGGAGCTCTGGAAACACCATATATTTT

abundance: -
v_gene: TRBV3-1/TRBV3-2
j_gene: TRBJ2-1
d_gene: -
CDR3aa: CASSPLYNEQFF
CDR3nt: TGTGCCAGCAGCCCCCTCTACAATGAGCAGTTCTTC

abundance: -
v_gene: TRBV28
j_gene: TRBJ1-5
d_gene: -
CDR3aa: CASSLSGQAHQPQHF
CDR3nt: TGTGCCAGCAGTTTAAGTGGCCAGGCGCATCAGCCCCAGCATTTT

abundance: -
v_gene: TRBV27
j_gene: TRBJ1-5
d_gene: -
CDR3aa: CASSLSQANQPQHF
CDR3nt: TGTGCCAGCAGTTTATCCCAGGCCAATCAGCCCCAGCATTTT

abundance: -
v_gene: TRBV11-2
j_gene: TRBJ2-1
d_gene: TRBD2
CDR3aa: CASSLGPSGGLDEQFF
CDR3nt: TGTGCCAGCAGCTTAGGGCCTAGCGGCGGTTTGGATGAGCAGTTCTTC

abundance: -
v_gene: TRBV28
j_gene: TRBJ2-7
d_gene: TRBD1
CDR3aa: CASSLAGTGFYEQYF
CDR3nt: TGTGCCAGCAGTTTGGCCGGGACAGGGTTCTACGAGCAGTACTTC

abundance: -
v_gene: TRBV19
j_gene: TRBJ1-3
d_gene: TRBD1
CDR3aa: CASSIDRDGNTIYF
CDR3nt: TGTGCCAGTAGTATCGACAGGGATGGAAACACCATATATTTT

abundance: -
v_gene: TRBV3-1/TRBV3-2
j_gene: TRBJ1-4
d_gene: -
CDR3aa: CASSQQGHEKLFF
CDR3nt: TGTGCCAGCAGCCAACAGGGACACGAAAAACTGTTTTTT

abundance: -
v_gene: TRBV23-1
j_gene: TRBJ2-7
d_gene: -
CDR3aa: CASRGLPSSAAYEQYF
CDR3nt: TGCGCCAGCAGGGGACTTCCCAGCTCTGCAGCCTACGAGCAGTACTTC

abundance: -
v_gene: TRBV4-3
j_gene: TRBJ1-5
d_gene: -
CDR3aa: CASSQDARGNQPQHF
CDR3nt: TGCGCCAGCAGCCAAGACGCGAGGGGGAATCAGCCCCAGCATTTT

abundance: -
v_gene: TRBV5-1
j_gene: TRBJ2-3
d_gene: TRBD2
CDR3aa: CASSPIPGLAGSSTDTQYF
CDR3nt: TGCGCCAGCAGCCCAATACCGGGACTAGCGGGATCCTCCACAGATACGCAGTATTTT

abundance: -
v_gene: TRBV9
j_gene: TRBJ2-1
d_gene: TRBD2
CDR3aa: CASSSGLGTYNEQFF
CDR3nt: TGTGCCAGCAGCTCGGGACTAGGAACGTACAATGAGCAGTTCTTC

abundance: -
v_gene: TRBV27
j_gene: TRBJ1-6
d_gene: -
CDR3aa: CATGLWHRNSPLHF
CDR3nt: TGTGCCACCGGACTGTGGCACAGAAATTCACCCCTCCACTTT

abundance: few
v_gene: TRBV29-1
j_gene: TRBJ1-1
d_gene: -
CDR3aa: CSVEDLGAGEAFF
CDR3nt: TGCAGCGTTGAAGATTTAGGGGCCGGTGAAGCTTTCTTT

abundance: -
v_gene: TRBV12-3/TRBV12-4
j_gene: TRBJ1-1
d_gene: TRBD1
CDR3aa: CASRQGAGAEAFF
CDR3nt: TGTGCCAGCAGACAGGGGGCGGGTGCTGAAGCTTTCTTT

abundance: -
v_gene: TRBV28
j_gene: TRBJ1-4
d_gene: -
CDR3aa: CASERTASEKLFF
CDR3nt: TGTGCCAGCGAAAGGACAGCGAGTGAAAAACTGTTTTTT

abundance: -
v_gene: TRBV18
j_gene: TRBJ1-6
d_gene: -
CDR3aa: CASSLGGDSPLHF
CDR3nt: TGTGCCAGCTCACTTGGGGGGGATTCACCCCTCCACTTT

abundance: -
v_gene: TRBV9
j_gene: TRBJ1-3
d_gene: -
CDR3aa: CASSIGSSGNTIYF
CDR3nt: TGTGCCAGCAGCATTGGGAGCTCTGGAAACACCATATATTTT

abundance: -
v_gene: TRBV10-3
j_gene: TRBJ2-3
d_gene: TRBD2
CDR3aa: CAISESRGTSGTDTQYF
CDR3nt: TGTGCCATCAGTGAGTCGAGGGGGACTAGCGGCACAGATACGCAGTATTTT

abundance: -
v_gene: TRBV7-8
j_gene: TRBJ1-5
d_gene: -
CDR3aa: CASSHTTEDNQPQHF
CDR3nt: TGTGCCAGCAGCCATACGACAGAGGACAATCAGCCCCAGCATTTT

abundance: once
v_gene: TRBV28
j_gene: TRBJ2-3
d_gene: TRBD1
CDR3aa: CASSPTGTGMGDTQYF
CDR3nt: TGTGCCAGCAGCCCCACCGGGACAGGGATGGGAGATACGCAGTATTTT

abundance: once
v_gene: TRBV20-1
j_gene: TRBJ2-7
d_gene: TRBD2
CDR3aa: CSASKRGPSYEQYF
CDR3nt: TGCAGTGCTAGTAAGCGGGGGCCCTCCTACGAGCAGTACTTC

abundance: -
v_gene: TRBV6-1
j_gene: TRBJ1-4
d_gene: -
CDR3aa: CASSELFGFLVSNEKLFF
CDR3nt: TGTGCCAGCAGTGAACTGTTCGGGTTCCTAGTTTCTAATGAAAAACTGTTTTTT

abundance: once
v_gene: TRBV15
j_gene: TRBJ2-1
d_gene: -
CDR3aa: CATSREGGNSYNEQFF
CDR3nt: TGTGCCACCAGCAGAGAAGGCGGGAACTCCTACAATGAGCAGTTCTTC